What follows are 28 T cell receptor beta chains derived from one specimen sequenced in a study of T cell repertoires in ileal Crohn's disease. Data came from immunoSEQ multiplex PCR; TCRdb stores just in-frame clones and leaves some out. The sample records approximately 5,000 clones, around 80% being singletons. Material: ileal tissue. These receptors came from an adult with Crohn's disease.

The V and J genes are TRBV7-9 and TRBJ2-3, with D possibly being TRBD2 (6 bases). This CDR3 has 15 residues. CDR1 SEHNR and CDR2 FQNEAQ come from the germline V gene (reference sequence). Trimming removed 5 bases from V and 6 bases from J, with 18 bases in between. Written as DNA, the CDR3 is TGTGCCAGCAGCCTTAGACTAGTAGTAGGTGATACGCAGTATTTT. As protein: CASSLRLVVGDTQYF.

This sequence joins TRBV4-1 and TRBJ2-7; D call uncertain. V was clipped by 0 bases and J by 0 bases, with 12 bases between them. The CDR3 totals 16 residues. The germline gives CDR1 MGHRA, CDR2 YSYEKL. The DNA for the CDR3 is TGCGCCAGCAGCCAAGAACCTCCAGGTTTCTCCTACGAGCAGTACTTC. Amino acids: CASSQEPPGFSYEQYF.

V is TRBV5-6 and J is TRBJ1-2; TRBD1 matches at 7 bases. The CDR3 runs 15 residues. Germline CDR1 reads SGHDT; CDR2 reads YYEEEE. The trim removed 4 bases at V and 4 bases at J, leaving 10 bases unmatched. DNA for the CDR3: TGTGCCAGCAGCCCCCGAAGTAGACAGGGCTATGGCTACACCTTC. As protein: CASSPRSRQGYGYTF. Based on the CDR3 plus reference TRBV5-6 and TRBJ1-2, the full variable domain is DAGVTQSPTHLIKTRGQQVTLRCSPKSGHDTVSWYQQALGQGPQFIFQYYEEEERQRGNFPDRFSGHQFPNYSSELNVNALLLGDSALYLCASSPRSRQGYGYTFGSGTRLTVV.

This chain uses TRBV6-1 with TRBJ1-4, with TRBD1 matching over 9 bases. The V gene end was trimmed by 5 bases and the J gene end by 5 bases; junction bases not matched to a gene: 3. CDR3 length: 14 amino acids. Per germline, CDR1 MNHNS and CDR2 SASEGT. CDR3 amino acids: CASSSDRGNEKLFF. Here the CDR3 DNA reads TGTGCCAGCAGTTCGGACAGGGGCAATGAAAAACTGTTTTTT.

This clone was recorded once. The chain joins TRBV19 to TRBJ1-5; TRBD1 matches at 8 bases. Per germline, CDR1 LNHDA and CDR2 SQIVND (reference sequence). The V segment lost 6 bases and the J segment 4 bases; nucleotides outside the gene matches: 8. The CDR3 runs to 15 residues. Here the CDR3 reads CASSPTGGRNQPQHF. CDR3 DNA sequence: TGTGCCAGTAGCCCCACAGGGGGGAGGAATCAGCCCCAGCATTTT.

This chain links TRBV19 with TRBJ2-2; D not resolved. There are 14 residues in the CDR3. Germline lookup yields CDR1 LNHDA and CDR2 SQIVND (reference sequence). V gave up 4 bases and J gave up 5 bases, with 11 bases separating them. CDR3 protein: CASSKPYGTGELFF. The CDR3 nucleotides are TGTGCCAGTAGTAAACCATACGGGACCGGGGAGCTGTTTTTT.

The gene calls are TRBV28 and TRBJ1-1, with TRBD1 as a possible D gene (5 bases). This CDR3 has 13 amino acids. V was cut by 8 bases and J by 4 bases, with 14 bases left in between. Germline-derived CDR1 and CDR2 are MDHEN and SYDVKM. The CDR3 sequence is CASPPRGSTEAFF. The CDR3 bases are TGTGCCAGCCCCCCAAGGGGATCCACTGAAGCTTTCTTT. Full variable domain (remainder filled in from reference TRBV28 and TRBJ1-1): DVKVTQSSRYLVKRTGEKVFLECVQDMDHENMFWYRQDPGLGLRLIYFSYDVKMKEKGDIPEGYSVSREKKERFSLILESASTNQTSMYLCASPPRGSTEAFFGQGTRLTVV.

The chain has TRBV15 and TRBJ1-3; 8 bases match TRBD1. V shed 1 base, J shed 2 bases, and the junction held 7 bases outside the gene matches. From germline, CDR1 is LNHNV and CDR2 YYDKDF (reference sequence). There are 17 residues in the CDR3. DNA of the CDR3: TGTGCCACCAGCAGAGGAGGACAGGGAGTTACTGGAAACACCATATATTTT. Translated, it gives CATSRGGQGVTGNTIYF.

The sample holds a few counts of this clone. J is TRBJ2-7 and V is TRBV7-2; D is undetermined. Germline V gene sequence: CDR1 SGHTA, CDR2 FQGNSA. V dropped 3 bases and J dropped 2 bases, with 11 bases sitting between them. The CDR3 contains 14 residues. The CDR3 DNA reads TGTGCCAGCAGCTTTTCGGGTATAACCTACGAGCAGTACTTC. This codes for CASSFSGITYEQYF.

The J gene is TRBJ1-2, the V gene TRBV4-3; D gene unclear. Trimming shortened V by 0 bases and J by 6 bases, and 17 bases separated the two germline ends. Looked up from germline, CDR1 is LGHNA and CDR2 is YSLEER. The CDR3 runs 16 residues. CDR3 in amino acids: CASSQDMRHSAHGYTF. The DNA for the CDR3 is TGCGCCAGCAGCCAAGATATGAGGCATTCCGCCCATGGCTACACCTTC.

The V gene is TRBV12-1, the J gene TRBJ2-1; the table's D call TRBD2 went unverified against the DNA. TRBV12-1 is described as a pseudogene. CDR3 size: 14 residues. This CDR3 reads CASIAGLSTNEQFF. CDR3 coding DNA: TGTGCCAGCATAGCGGGACTATCCACCAATGAGCAGTTCTTC.

V gene TRBV5-4 combines with J gene TRBJ2-7; 9 bases are a match to TRBD1. Germline values: CDR1 SGHNT, CDR2 YYREEE (reference sequence). V was pared by 3 bases and J by 5 bases, with 6 bases of the junction left unmatched. CDR3 length: 14 amino acids. Written as DNA, the CDR3 is TGTGCCAGCAGCTCCTACAGGGGGCGCGACGAGCAGTACTTC. Its protein is CASSSYRGRDEQYF.

V gene TRBV7-3 combines with J gene TRBJ2-7; weak D call: TRBD1 (5 bases). The V and J ends lost 5 bases and 6 bases respectively, with 14 bases between them. Germline V gene lookup returns CDR1 SGHTA and CDR2 FQGTGA. This CDR3 contains 13 residues. The CDR3 region is CASSNNQGSEQYF. CDR3 nucleotide sequence: TGTGCCAGCAGCAACAACCAGGGTTCCGAGCAGTACTTC.

This clone came up a few times. The rearrangement uses TRBV4-1 and TRBJ2-5; 12 nucleotides match TRBD2. This CDR3 region has 17 residues. V lost 4 bases, J lost 4 bases, and 10 bases stayed unmatched. Germline V gene lookup returns CDR1 MGHRA and CDR2 YSYEKL. CDR3 residues: CASSRELAGGYLETQYF. In nucleotides, the CDR3 is TGCGCCAGCAGCCGAGAACTAGCGGGGGGCTATTTAGAGACCCAGTACTTC.

V usage is TRBV28 and J usage is TRBJ2-7, with a tentative D call TRBD2 (6 bases). The CDR3 sequence is 15 residues long. In germline, CDR1 is MDHEN, CDR2 SYDVKM. V lost 0 bases to trimming and J lost 2 bases, with 11 bases between them. Here the CDR3 reads CASSLWAGRPYEQYF. As DNA, the CDR3 is TGTGCCAGCAGTTTATGGGCAGGGAGGCCCTACGAGCAGTACTTC.

V gene TRBV2 combines with J gene TRBJ1-1; possibly TRBD1 for D (5 bases). There are 13 residues in the CDR3. Deletions cut 10 bases from V and 0 bases from J, with 12 bases between. Germline V lookup: CDR1 SNHLY, CDR2 FYNNEI. CDR3 in amino acids: CAIPGGMNTEAFF. The CDR3 DNA follows: TGTGCCATACCCGGGGGGATGAACACTGAAGCTTTCTTT.

The chain uses TRBV5-1 and TRBJ2-7; 9 nucleotides agree with TRBD1. The CDR3 runs to 17 residues. Germline V CDR1 and CDR2: SGHRS, YFSETQ. With 0 bases clipped from V and 6 bases from J, the junction kept 13 bases outside the gene matches. CDR3 protein: CASSLAPPGQGQGEQYF. The CDR3 bases are TGCGCCAGCAGCTTGGCGCCCCCGGGACAGGGACAGGGCGAGCAGTACTTC.

The chain recombines TRBV5-4 with TRBJ1-1; 10 bases are shared with TRBD1. Trimming at V came to 4 bases and at J to 2 bases, leaving 8 bases not matched to a gene. The length of the CDR3 is 16 residues. CDR1 and CDR2 from the germline V gene are SGHNT and YYREEE (reference sequence). CDR3 coding DNA: TGTGCCAGCAGCCTGGGACAGGGGATCCTTAACACTGAAGCTTTCTTT. Its translation: CASSLGQGILNTEAFF.

The sample holds one count of this clone. V usage is TRBV9 and J usage is TRBJ2-1; the D gene is possibly TRBD2 (5 bases). The germline V gene encodes CDR1 SGDLS and CDR2 YYNGEE. This CDR3 is 14 amino acids long. V lost 0 bases and J 7 bases, leaving 11 bases between the germline ends. CDR3 coding DNA: TGTGCCAGCAGCGTAGGGAGCGGCCATAATGAGCAGTTCTTC. Translation gives CASSVGSGHNEQFF.

This clone was detected only once. The chain carries TRBV7-2 and TRBJ2-6; D possibly corresponds to TRBD1 (5 bases). CDR3 length: 15 residues. The germline V and J ends were trimmed by 2 bases and 2 bases, with 7 bases remaining between them. Germline V CDR1 and CDR2: SGHTA, FQGNSA. The CDR3 is CASSLIGAGANVLTF. The CDR3 region has the DNA TGTGCCAGCAGCTTAATAGGGGCTGGGGCCAACGTCCTGACTTTC. Filled out from reference TRBV7-2 and TRBJ2-6, the complete variable domain reads GAGVSQSPSNKVTEKGKDVELRCDPISGHTALYWYRQSLGQGLEFLIYFQGNSAPDKSGLPSDRFSAERTGGSVSTLTIQRTQQEDSAVYLCASSLIGAGANVLTFGAGSRLTVL.

V is TRBV11-3 and J is TRBJ2-3; weak D call: TRBD1 (5 bases). The CDR3 runs 13 residues. Germline CDR1 is SGHNT and CDR2 is YENEEA. Trimming pared 7 bases from V and 1 base from J, leaving 9 bases between. For the CDR3, the DNA is TGTGCCAGCAAGGGCAGGGGCACAGATACGCAGTATTTT. This codes for CASKGRGTDTQYF. Full variable domain (rest looked up from reference TRBV11-3 and TRBJ2-3): EAGVVQSPRYKIIEKKQPVAFWCNPISGHNTLYWYLQNLGQGPELLIRYENEEAVDDSQLPKDRFSAERLKGVDSTLKIQPAELGDSAVYLCASKGRGTDTQYFGPGTRLTVL.

The rearrangement uses TRBV29-1 and TRBJ1-2; unclear D gene. The CDR3 has 15 residues. Trimming left V 6 bases short and J 0 bases short, with 17 bases between. Germline loops: CDR1 SQVTM, CDR2 ANQGSEA. The CDR3 coding sequence is TGCAGCGTGAGTGGGGAGCCCTCAGCTAACTATGGCTACACCTTC. Amino acid sequence: CSVSGEPSANYGYTF.

The chain employs TRBV7-2 and TRBJ1-3; 9 bases agree with TRBD1. Germline assignment: CDR1 SGHTA and CDR2 FQGNSA. This CDR3 has 17 residues. With V trimmed by 2 bases and J by 4 bases, 9 bases remained unmatched. In nucleotides, the CDR3 is TGTGCCAGCAGCTTAATGCTTACAGGGGGCTTGGGAAACACCATATATTTT. Translating it yields CASSLMLTGGLGNTIYF.

This clone was recorded a few times. This rearrangement joins TRBV6-6 to TRBJ1-6; D not certain. CDR1 is MNHNY and CDR2 is SVGAGI in the germline V gene (reference sequence). This CDR3 has 14 residues. Between the trimmed V and J ends, which lost 2 bases and 10 bases, there was a span of 12 bases. The CDR3 loop reads CASSYGGGQSPLHF. CDR3 bases: TGTGCCAGCAGTTACGGAGGTGGTCAATCACCCCTCCACTTT.

This chain connects TRBV10-3 to TRBJ1-5, with a tentative D call TRBD1 (6 bases). This CDR3 region has 17 residues. The V gene's germline CDR1 is ENHRY and CDR2 SYGVKD. Trimming shortened V by 4 bases and J by 2 bases, and 18 bases separated the two germline ends. CDR3 sequence reads: CAISVIGGRLGNQPQHF. In DNA, the CDR3 is TGTGCCATCAGTGTGATCGGGGGGCGGCTAGGCAATCAGCCCCAGCATTTT.

This sequence joins TRBV6-1 and TRBJ2-7; D might be TRBD1 (5 bases). The CDR3 has 14 amino acids. Trimming pared 2 bases from V and 0 bases from J, leaving 8 bases between. Per germline, CDR1 MNHNS and CDR2 SASEGT. The DNA for the CDR3 is TGTGCCAGCAGTGAAACAGGCCGCTCCTACGAGCAGTACTTC. It translates to CASSETGRSYEQYF.

The gene calls are TRBV6-6 and TRBJ1-6; possible D gene TRBD1, 5 bases. The CDR3 has 15 residues. Germline V lookup: CDR1 MNHNY, CDR2 SVGAGI (reference sequence). Trimming shortened V by 0 bases and J by 10 bases, and 13 bases separated the two germline ends. CDR3 region: CASSYSQQDRSPLHF. The CDR3 DNA reads as TGTGCCAGCAGTTACTCCCAACAGGATCGATCACCCCTCCACTTT.

The CDR3 is CASSDAGGYTF. CDR3 sequence (DNA): TGTGCCAGCAGTGATGCGGGTGGCTACACCTTC. The J gene is TRBJ1-2, the V gene TRBV2; D is unclear. Trimming cost V 3 bases and J 7 bases, with 6 bases left between them. Germline V gene data show CDR1 as SNHLY and CDR2 as FYNNEI. The CDR3 length is 11 residues. Combining the CDR3 with reference TRBV2 and TRBJ1-2 gives the whole variable domain EPEVTQTPSHQVTQMGQEVILRCVPISNHLYFYWYRQILGQKVEFLVSFYNNEISEKSEIFDDQFSVERPDGSNFTLKIRSTKLEDSAMYFCASSDAGGYTFGSGTRLTVV.